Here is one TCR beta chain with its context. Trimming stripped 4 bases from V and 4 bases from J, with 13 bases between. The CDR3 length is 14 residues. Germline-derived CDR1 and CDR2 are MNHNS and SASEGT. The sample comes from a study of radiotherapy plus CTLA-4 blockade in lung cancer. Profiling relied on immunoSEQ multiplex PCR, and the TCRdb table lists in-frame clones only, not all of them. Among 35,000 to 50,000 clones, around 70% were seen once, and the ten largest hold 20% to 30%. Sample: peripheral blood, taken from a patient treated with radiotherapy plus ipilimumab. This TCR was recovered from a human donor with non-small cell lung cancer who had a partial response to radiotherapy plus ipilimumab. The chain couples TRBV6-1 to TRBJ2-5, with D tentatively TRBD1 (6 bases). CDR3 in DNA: TGTGCCAGCAGTGGTGGGGGCCGTGGAGAGACCCAGTACTTC. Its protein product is CASSGGGRGETQYF.